This T cell receptor beta chain appears in the sequencing data of a study of neurological immune-mediated disorders. Template-switch 5'RACE cDNA synthesis added a 10-nucleotide unique molecular identifier. Each sequencing run yielded over 160 million TCR-beta sequences from 15-18 subjects. TCRdb analysed the 5' RACE reads with MiXCR anew, one entry per CDR3 protein. This table holds about 30,000 distinct CDR3 sequences, about 12% found once. This CDR3 comprises 14 residues. V was shortened by 0 bases and J by 2 bases, with 7 bases between the two germline ends. CDR1 and CDR2 (germline): SGHVS, FQNEAQ. This clonotype was counted ten times or more.

V is TRBV7-8 and J is TRBJ1-1; no firm D call. The TCR originated in a woman aged 55-69 years in good health. The sample comprised PBMCs. CDR3 bases: TGTGCCAGCAGCTTAGCTTGGAAAAACACTGAAGCTTTCTTT. Amino acids: CASSLAWKNTEAFF.